This T cell receptor beta chain is from a study of long-term antiretroviral therapy in people with HIV. Study-level findings and limits: Whereas controls had wider CDR3 length ranges, HIV repertoires had narrower ones. Clones with expansion before ART led the repertoire at all time points. Following ART, diversity rose but still fell short of transplant donor controls.

This clone was found once. Its specificity is unknown. This CDR3 has 11 amino acids. Trimming removed 3 bases at V and 8 bases at J, with 5 bases between. Germline V gene data show CDR1 as PRHDT and CDR2 as FYEKMQ (reference sequence). A v3.0 immunoSEQ assay was performed at survey level. The method was immunoSEQ multiplex PCR; TCRdb's version includes in-frame clones alone and lacks a portion of them. Among around 20,000 clones, around 75% were seen once, and the ten largest hold 7.5% to 10%. This chain joins TRBV13 and TRBJ2-1; D gene ambiguous. The source was unsorted PBMCs, collected 0.5 years before starting antiretroviral therapy. The clonotype comes from a man aged 18 to 29 with HIV. The CDR3 loop reads CASSFGDEQFF. The CDR3 nucleotides are TGTGCCAGCAGCTTCGGCGATGAGCAGTTCTTC.